This T cell receptor beta chain was observed in a study of T-cell memory formation after mild COVID-19. The TCR alpha and TCR beta cDNA libraries, bearing sample barcodes and UMIs, were generated by 5'RACE using constant-segment primers. TCRdb re-analysed the 5' RACE reads in MiXCR, keeping a single row per CDR3 protein. The sample gives approximately 440,000 distinct CDR3 sequences, approximately 20% of which show up once; roughly 8% is in the top ten. This CDR3 spans 15 amino acids. In germline, CDR1 is SGHRS, CDR2 YFSETQ. V dropped 4 bases and J dropped 5 bases, with 18 bases sitting between them.

The TCR originated in an adult woman who had mild COVID-19 (a few samples of this study predate the infection). Cell type and time point are not known. The rearrangement uses TRBV5-1 and TRBJ1-1; D gene unclear. Sequenced material: PBMCs or a T cell subset sorted from them (not recorded which). The DNA of the CDR3 is TGCGCCAGCAGCCGGCTCGGGTCGAAGAGGACTGAAGCTTTCTTT. Amino acid sequence: CASSRLGSKRTEAFF.